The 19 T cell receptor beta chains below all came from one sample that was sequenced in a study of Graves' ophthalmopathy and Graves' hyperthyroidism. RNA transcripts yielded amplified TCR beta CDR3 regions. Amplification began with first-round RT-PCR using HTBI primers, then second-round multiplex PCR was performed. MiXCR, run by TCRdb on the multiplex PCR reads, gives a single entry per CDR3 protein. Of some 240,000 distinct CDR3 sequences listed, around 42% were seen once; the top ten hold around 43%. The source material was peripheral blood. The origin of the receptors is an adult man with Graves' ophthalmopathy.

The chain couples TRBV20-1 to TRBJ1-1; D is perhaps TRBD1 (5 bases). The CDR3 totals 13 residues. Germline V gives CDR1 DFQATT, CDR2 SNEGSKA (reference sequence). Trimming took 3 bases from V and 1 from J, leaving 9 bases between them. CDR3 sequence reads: CSASRAPNTEAFF. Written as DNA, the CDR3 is TGCAGTGCTAGCAGGGCCCCGAACACTGAAGCTTTCTTT.

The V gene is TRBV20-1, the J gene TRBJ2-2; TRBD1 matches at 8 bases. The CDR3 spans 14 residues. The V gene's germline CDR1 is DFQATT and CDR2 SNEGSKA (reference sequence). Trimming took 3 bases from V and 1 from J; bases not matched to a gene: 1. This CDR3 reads CSARGTGNTGELFF. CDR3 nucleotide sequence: TGCAGTGCTAGGGGGACAGGGAACACCGGGGAGCTGTTTTTT.

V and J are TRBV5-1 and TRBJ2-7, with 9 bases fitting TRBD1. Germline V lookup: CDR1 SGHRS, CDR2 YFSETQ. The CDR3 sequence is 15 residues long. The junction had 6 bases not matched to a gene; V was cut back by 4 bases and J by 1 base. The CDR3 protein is CASSRAGTGSYEQYF. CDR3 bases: TGCGCCAGCAGCCGGGCCGGGACAGGGTCCTACGAGCAGTACTTC.

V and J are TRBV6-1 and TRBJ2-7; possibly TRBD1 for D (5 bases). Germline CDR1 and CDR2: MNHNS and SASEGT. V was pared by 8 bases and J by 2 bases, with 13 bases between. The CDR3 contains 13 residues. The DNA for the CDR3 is TGTGCCAGCGTATCAGGGCAAACCTACGAGCAGTACTTC. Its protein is CASVSGQTYEQYF.

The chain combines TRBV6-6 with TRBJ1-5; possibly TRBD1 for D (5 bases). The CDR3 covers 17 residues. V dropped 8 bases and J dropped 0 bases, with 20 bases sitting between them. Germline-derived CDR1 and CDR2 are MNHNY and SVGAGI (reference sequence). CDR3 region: CASAPGHTGASNQPQHF. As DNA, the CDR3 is TGTGCCAGCGCACCTGGACACACGGGAGCTAGCAATCAGCCCCAGCATTTT.

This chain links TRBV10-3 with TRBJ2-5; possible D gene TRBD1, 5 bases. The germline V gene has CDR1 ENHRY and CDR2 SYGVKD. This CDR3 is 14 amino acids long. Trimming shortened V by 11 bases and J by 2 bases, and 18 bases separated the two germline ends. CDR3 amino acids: CAVSPGAAQETQYF. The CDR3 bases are TGTGCCGTATCCCCTGGGGCAGCGCAAGAGACCCAGTACTTC.

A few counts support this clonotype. CDR3 sequence reads: CASSQDRGAVQYEQYF. Written as DNA, the CDR3 is TGCGCCAGCAGCCAAGATCGGGGAGCAGTGCAGTACGAGCAGTACTTC. The chain recombines TRBV4-1 with TRBJ2-7, with D maybe TRBD2 (5 bases). The CDR3 has 16 residues. Deletions cut 0 bases from V and 4 bases from J, with 16 bases between. CDR1 MGHRA and CDR2 YSYEKL come from the germline V gene.

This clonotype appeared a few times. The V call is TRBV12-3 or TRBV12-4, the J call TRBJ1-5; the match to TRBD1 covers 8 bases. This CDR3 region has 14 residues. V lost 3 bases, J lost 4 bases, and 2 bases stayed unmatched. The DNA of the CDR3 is TGTGCCAGCAGTTTCGGGACAGGAAATCAGCCCCAGCATTTT. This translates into CASSFGTGNQPQHF.

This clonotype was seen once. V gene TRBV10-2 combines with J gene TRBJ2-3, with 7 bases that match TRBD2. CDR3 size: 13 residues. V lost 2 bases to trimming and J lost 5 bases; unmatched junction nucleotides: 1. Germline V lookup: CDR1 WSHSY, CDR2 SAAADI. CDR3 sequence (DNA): TGCGCCAGCAGTGAGGGGGAGGGAGATACGCAGTATTTT. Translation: CASSEGEGDTQYF.

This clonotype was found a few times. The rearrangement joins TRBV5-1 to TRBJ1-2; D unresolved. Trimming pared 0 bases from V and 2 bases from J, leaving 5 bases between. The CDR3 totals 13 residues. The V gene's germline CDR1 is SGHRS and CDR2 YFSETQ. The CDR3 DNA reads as TGCGCCAGCAGCTTGGTGCTGAACTATGGCTACACCTTC. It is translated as CASSLVLNYGYTF.

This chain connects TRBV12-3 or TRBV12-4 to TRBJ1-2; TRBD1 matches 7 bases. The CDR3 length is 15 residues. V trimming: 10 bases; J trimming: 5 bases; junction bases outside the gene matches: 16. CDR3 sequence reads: CAIAYAGTASYGYTF. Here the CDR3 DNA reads TGTGCCATCGCGTATGCAGGGACAGCCTCTTATGGCTACACCTTC.

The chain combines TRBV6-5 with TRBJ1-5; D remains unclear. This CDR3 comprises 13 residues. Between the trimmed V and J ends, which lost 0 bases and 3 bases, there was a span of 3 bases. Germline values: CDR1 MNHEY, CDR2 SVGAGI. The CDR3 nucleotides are TGTGCCAGCAGTTACTCGTTCAATCAGCCCCAGCATTTT. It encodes CASSYSFNQPQHF.

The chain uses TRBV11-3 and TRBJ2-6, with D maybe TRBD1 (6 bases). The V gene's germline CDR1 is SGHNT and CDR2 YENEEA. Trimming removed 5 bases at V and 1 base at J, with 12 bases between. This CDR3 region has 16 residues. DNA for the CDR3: TGTGCCAGCAGCCCCTCGACAGGTTCTGGGGCCAACGTCCTGACTTTC. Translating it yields CASSPSTGSGANVLTF.

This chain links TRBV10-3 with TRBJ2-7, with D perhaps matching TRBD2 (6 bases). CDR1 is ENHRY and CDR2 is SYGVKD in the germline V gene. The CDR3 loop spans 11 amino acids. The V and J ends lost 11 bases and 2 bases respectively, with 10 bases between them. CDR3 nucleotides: TGTGCCTCCCGGGAGACCTACGAGCAGTACTTC. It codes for CASRETYEQYF.

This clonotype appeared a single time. The CDR3 spells CASSADTREQYF. The CDR3 DNA reads as TGTGCCAGCAGCGCGGACACGCGCGAGCAGTACTTC. The chain links TRBV9 to TRBJ2-7; the D gene is possibly TRBD1 (5 bases). Between the trimmed V and J ends, which lost 3 bases and 6 bases, there was a span of 10 bases. CDR3 length equals 12 residues. The germline gives CDR1 SGDLS, CDR2 YYNGEE. The entire variable domain, with the rest obtained from reference TRBV9 and TRBJ2-7, is as follows: DSGVTQTPKHLITATGQRVTLRCSPRSGDLSVYWYQQSLDQGLQFLIQYYNGEERAKGNILERFSAQQFPDLHSELNLSSLELGDSALYFCASSADTREQYFGPGTRLTVT.

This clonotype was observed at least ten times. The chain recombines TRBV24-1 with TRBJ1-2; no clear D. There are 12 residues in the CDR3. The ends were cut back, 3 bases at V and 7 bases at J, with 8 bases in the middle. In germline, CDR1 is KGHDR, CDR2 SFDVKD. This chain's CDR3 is CATSDLQSGYTF. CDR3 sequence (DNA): TGTGCCACCAGTGATCTACAGTCTGGCTACACCTTC.

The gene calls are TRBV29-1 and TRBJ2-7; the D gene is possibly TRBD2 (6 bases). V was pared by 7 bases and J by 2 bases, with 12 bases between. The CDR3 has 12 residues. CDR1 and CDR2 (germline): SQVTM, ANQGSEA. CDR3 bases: TGCAGCGCTGGCGGGGATGCCTACGAGCAGTACTTC. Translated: CSAGGDAYEQYF.

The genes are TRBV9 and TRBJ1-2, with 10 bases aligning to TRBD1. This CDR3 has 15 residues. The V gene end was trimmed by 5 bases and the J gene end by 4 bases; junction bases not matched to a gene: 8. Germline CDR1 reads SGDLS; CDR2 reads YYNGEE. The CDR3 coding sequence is TGTGCCAGCAGTTCTGACAGGGGGCAGGGCTATGGCTACACCTTC. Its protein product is CASSSDRGQGYGYTF. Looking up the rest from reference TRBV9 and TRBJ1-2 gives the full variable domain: DSGVTQTPKHLITATGQRVTLRCSPRSGDLSVYWYQQSLDQGLQFLIQYYNGEERAKGNILERFSAQQFPDLHSELNLSSLELGDSALYFCASSSDRGQGYGYTFGSGTRLTVV.

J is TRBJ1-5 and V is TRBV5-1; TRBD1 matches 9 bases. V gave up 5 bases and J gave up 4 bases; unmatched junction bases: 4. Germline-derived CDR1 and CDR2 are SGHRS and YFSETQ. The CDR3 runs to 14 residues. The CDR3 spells CASRLTGGNQPQHF. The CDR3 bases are TGCGCCAGCAGGCTGACAGGGGGGAATCAGCCCCAGCATTTT. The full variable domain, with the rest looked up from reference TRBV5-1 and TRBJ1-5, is KAGVTQTPRYLIKTRGQQVTLSCSPISGHRSVSWYQQTPGQGLQFLFEYFSETQRNKGNFPGRFSGRQFSNSRSEMNVSTLELGDSALYLCASRLTGGNQPQHFGDGTRLSIL.